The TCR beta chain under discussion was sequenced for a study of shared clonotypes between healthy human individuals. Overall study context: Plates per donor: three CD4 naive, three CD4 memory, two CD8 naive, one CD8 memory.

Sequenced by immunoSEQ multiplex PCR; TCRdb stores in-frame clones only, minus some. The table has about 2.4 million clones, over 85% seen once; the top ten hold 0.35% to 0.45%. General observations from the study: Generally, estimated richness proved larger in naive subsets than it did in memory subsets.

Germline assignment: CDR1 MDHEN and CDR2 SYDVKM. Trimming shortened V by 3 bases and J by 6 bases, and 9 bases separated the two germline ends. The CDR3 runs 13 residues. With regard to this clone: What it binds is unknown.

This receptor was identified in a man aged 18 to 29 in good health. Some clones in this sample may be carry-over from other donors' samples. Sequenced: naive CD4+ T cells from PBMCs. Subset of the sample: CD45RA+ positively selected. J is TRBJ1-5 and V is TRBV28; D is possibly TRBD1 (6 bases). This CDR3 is CASSFTGPQPQHF. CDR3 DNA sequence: TGTGCCAGCAGTTTTACAGGGCCTCAGCCCCAGCATTTT.